The 30 T cell receptor beta chains presented below share a single source sample, sequenced in a study of T cell responses to AZD1222 COVID-19 vaccine. Produced via immunoSEQ multiplex PCR; TCRdb's table is partial and in-frame only. This sample has 95,000 to 100,000 clones, with around 84% found just once. This sample comprised peripheral blood, obtained on day 0 of AZD1222 vaccination. The receptors derive from an adult in good health.

V is TRBV7-3 and J is TRBJ2-2, with 7 bases that match TRBD2. The CDR3 runs 15 residues. Per the germline V gene, CDR1 is SGHTA and CDR2 is FQGTGA. Trimming removed 9 bases from V and 4 bases from J; junction bases left unmatched: 11. The DNA of the CDR3 is TGTGCCAGTAGAGGCGGGAGTTTGTTCACCGGGGAGCTGTTTTTT. Protein sequence: CASRGGSLFTGELFF.

This chain links TRBV28 with TRBJ1-2; TRBD1 might be the D (5 bases). Looked up from germline, CDR1 is MDHEN and CDR2 is SYDVKM. The CDR3 covers 14 residues. V lost 7 bases and J lost 8, with 20 bases in between. Here the CDR3 reads CASNPGGISRGYTF. In nucleotides, the CDR3 is TGTGCCAGCAACCCGGGGGGGATTTCTAGGGGCTACACCTTC.

The J gene is TRBJ1-2, the V gene TRBV5-1; the match to TRBD1 covers 9 bases. Per the germline V gene, CDR1 is SGHRS and CDR2 is YFSETQ. The CDR3 loop spans 15 amino acids. V trimming: 4 bases; J trimming: 8 bases; junction bases outside the gene matches: 12. The CDR3 nucleotides read TGCGCCAGCAGCCTAACGACCACAGGGGGCGCAGGCTACACCTTC. This translates into CASSLTTTGGAGYTF.

The V gene is TRBV4-1, the J gene TRBJ2-5; D call uncertain. Germline V lookup: CDR1 MGHRA, CDR2 YSYEKL. V shed 0 bases and J shed 4 bases, with 9 bases lying between them. CDR3 size: 14 residues. The CDR3 spells CASSQDLSRETQYF. In DNA, the CDR3 is TGCGCCAGCAGCCAAGATTTATCGCGAGAGACCCAGTACTTC.

The rearrangement links TRBV5-1 to TRBJ1-1; D may be TRBD1 (5 bases). This CDR3 has 15 amino acids. The germline CDR1 and CDR2 sequences are SGHRS and YFSETQ. The germline V and J ends were trimmed by 4 bases and 1 base, with 14 bases remaining between them. The CDR3 DNA reads TGCGCCAGCAGCATTGGGGCAGCCACGAACACTGAAGCTTTCTTT. Amino acid sequence: CASSIGAATNTEAFF. The whole variable domain, remainder taken from reference TRBV5-1 and TRBJ1-1, is KAGVTQTPRYLIKTRGQQVTLSCSPISGHRSVSWYQQTPGQGLQFLFEYFSETQRNKGNFPGRFSGRQFSNSRSEMNVSTLELGDSALYLCASSIGAATNTEAFFGQGTRLTVV.

This chain joins TRBV2 and TRBJ1-2; TRBD1 might be the D (6 bases). V was clipped by 6 bases and J by 7 bases, with 18 bases between them. This CDR3 has 14 amino acids. Per germline, CDR1 SNHLY and CDR2 FYNNEI. CDR3 residues: CASSLMGGRGGYTF. Here the CDR3 DNA reads TGTGCCAGCAGCCTCATGGGGGGCCGGGGTGGCTACACCTTC. Variable domain in full (rest from reference TRBV2 and TRBJ1-2): EPEVTQTPSHQVTQMGQEVILRCVPISNHLYFYWYRQILGQKVEFLVSFYNNEISEKSEIFDDQFSVERPDGSNFTLKIRSTKLEDSAMYFCASSLMGGRGGYTFGSGTRLTVV.

This clone occurred once. CDR3 in amino acids: CASSYGGFGRSSYNEQFF. For the CDR3, the DNA is TGTGCCAGCAGTTACGGGGGGTTTGGCCGTTCCTCCTACAATGAGCAGTTCTTC. The V call is TRBV6-2 or TRBV6-3, the J call TRBJ2-1; D is perhaps TRBD2 (6 bases). Germline V gene data show CDR1 as MNHEY and CDR2 as SVGEGT. This CDR3 comprises 18 residues. Trimming removed 2 bases at V and 0 bases at J, with 17 bases between.

The chain couples TRBV6-5 to TRBJ1-4, with D maybe TRBD1 (6 bases). The germline V gene has CDR1 MNHEY and CDR2 SVGAGI. Deletions cut 4 bases from V and 10 bases from J, with 16 bases between. This CDR3 has 14 amino acids. In DNA, the CDR3 is TGTGCCAGCAGTTCGGGCGCAGGGGTAGGAAAACTGTTTTTT. Protein sequence: CASSSGAGVGKLFF.

The J gene is TRBJ1-6, the V gene TRBV28; D not resolved. CDR1 is MDHEN and CDR2 is SYDVKM in the germline V gene. Trimming took off 8 bases at V and 8 bases at J, with 19 bases between the two ends. The length of the CDR3 is 15 residues. CDR3 in amino acids: CASRSDGTRDSPLHF. CDR3 sequence (DNA): TGTGCCAGCCGGAGCGACGGAACTCGGGATTCACCCCTCCACTTT.

This clone was seen once. This chain connects TRBV3-1 (or the pseudogene TRBV3-2) to TRBJ2-2; D is ambiguous. Trimming removed 2 bases at V and 4 bases at J, with 5 bases between. This CDR3 region has 13 residues. The germline gives CDR1 LGHDT, CDR2 YNNKEL (reference sequence). The CDR3 DNA is TGTGCCAGCAGCCAAAAGGCCACCGGGGAGCTGTTTTTT. Protein sequence: CASSQKATGELFF.

This sequence joins TRBV27 and TRBJ1-5; weak D call: TRBD1 (5 bases). V was trimmed by 2 bases and J by 4 bases, leaving 12 bases between them. The germline V gene has CDR1 MNHEY and CDR2 SMNVEV (reference sequence). This CDR3 has 15 amino acids. CDR3 sequence (DNA): TGTGCCAGCAGTTTAAACGGACACCTAAATCAGCCCCAGCATTTT. It is translated as CASSLNGHLNQPQHF.

This chain uses TRBV5-1 with TRBJ2-3; 8 nucleotides line up with TRBD1. CDR1 is SGHRS and CDR2 is YFSETQ in the germline V gene. V trimming: 1 base; J trimming: 8 bases; junction bases outside the gene matches: 12. The CDR3 is 16 residues long. CDR3 sequence: CASSLQSGGNLGTQYF. The CDR3 coding sequence is TGCGCCAGCAGCTTGCAGTCAGGGGGCAATTTGGGTACGCAGTATTTT.

This clone was picked up one time. The chain is built from TRBV5-1 and TRBJ2-1, with no clear D. Germline CDR1 is SGHRS and CDR2 is YFSETQ. Trimming left V 1 base short and J 5 bases short, with 10 bases between. The CDR3 runs 14 residues. This CDR3 is CASSLMQENNEQFF. In DNA form, the CDR3 reads TGCGCCAGCAGCTTGATGCAGGAAAACAATGAGCAGTTCTTC. Complete variable domain (other parts from reference TRBV5-1 and TRBJ2-1): KAGVTQTPRYLIKTRGQQVTLSCSPISGHRSVSWYQQTPGQGLQFLFEYFSETQRNKGNFPGRFSGRQFSNSRSEMNVSTLELGDSALYLCASSLMQENNEQFFGPGTRLTVL.

This chain uses TRBV19 with TRBJ1-1; maybe TRBD1 (5 bases). V was cut by 2 bases and J by 0 bases, with 13 bases left in between. CDR3 length equals 16 residues. Germline V gene lookup returns CDR1 LNHDA and CDR2 SQIVND (reference sequence). The CDR3 nucleotides read TGTGCCAGTAGTATATACGGGGGAGTCATGAACACTGAAGCTTTCTTT. As protein: CASSIYGGVMNTEAFF.

V and J are TRBV14 and TRBJ2-3, with 12 nucleotides matching TRBD2. The germline V gene encodes CDR1 SGHDN and CDR2 FVKESK. CDR3 length: 16 amino acids. After removal of 4 bases from V and 5 bases from J, the junction contained 7 bases not matched to a gene. CDR3 DNA sequence: TGTGCCAGCAGCCGTAGACTAGCGGGAGAAGGAGATACGCAGTATTTT. This encodes CASSRRLAGEGDTQYF.

A single count supports this clone. The chain is built from TRBV13 and TRBJ1-1; 7 nucleotides agree with TRBD1. This CDR3 comprises 16 residues. Germline-derived CDR1 and CDR2 are PRHDT and FYEKMQ (reference sequence). The junction had 9 bases not matched to a gene; V was cut back by 4 bases and J by 1 base. Here the CDR3 reads CASSSQHRGSNTEAFF. Written as DNA, the CDR3 is TGTGCCAGCAGCTCCCAGCACAGGGGTTCGAACACTGAAGCTTTCTTT.

This chain links TRBV6-2 or TRBV6-3 with TRBJ1-4; TRBD1 is a possible D gene (5 bases). Germline CDR1 MNHEY, CDR2 SVGEGT. The germline V and J ends were trimmed by 0 bases and 15 bases, with 11 bases remaining between them. The CDR3 has 12 residues. CDR3 nucleotides: TGTGCCAGCAGTTACTCGCAGGGCTCGGTGTTTTTT. This translates into CASSYSQGSVFF.

V is TRBV14 and J is TRBJ2-3; TRBD2 matches 10 bases. In germline, CDR1 is SGHDN, CDR2 FVKESK. J was trimmed by 0 bases and V by 2 bases; bases with no gene match: 5. CDR3 length: 17 amino acids. DNA of the CDR3: TGTGCCAGCAGCCAATTTAGCGGGAGGCCTAGCACAGATACGCAGTATTTT. Its protein product is CASSQFSGRPSTDTQYF.

This chain joins TRBV30 and TRBJ1-2; D call uncertain. Deletions cut 5 bases from V and 6 bases from J, with 13 bases between. In germline, CDR1 is GTSNPN, CDR2 SVGIG (reference sequence). CDR3 length: 12 residues. CDR3 sequence: CAWSTAFHGYTF. The CDR3 DNA reads as TGTGCCTGGTCTACAGCGTTTCATGGCTACACCTTC.

The chain carries TRBV4-2 and TRBJ2-1; 8 nucleotides match TRBD2. CDR1 is LGHNA, CDR2 YNFKEQ, per germline. The CDR3 contains 15 residues. V lost 2 bases, J lost 0 bases, and 0 bases stayed unmatched. The CDR3 sequence is CASSQLAGSYNEQFF. Here the CDR3 DNA reads TGTGCCAGCAGCCAACTAGCGGGCTCCTACAATGAGCAGTTCTTC.

This chain links TRBV28 with TRBJ1-4; 8 nucleotides align to TRBD1. The CDR3 loop spans 15 amino acids. Trimming removed 4 bases from V and 4 bases from J; junction bases left unmatched: 5. Germline CDR1 MDHEN, CDR2 SYDVKM. The CDR3 spells CASSSPTGVNEKLFF. CDR3 in DNA: TGTGCCAGCAGTTCGCCGACAGGGGTTAATGAAAAACTGTTTTTT.

The V and J genes are TRBV3-1 (or the pseudogene TRBV3-2) and TRBJ2-7; D assignment may be TRBD1 or TRBD2 (5 bases each). Germline values: CDR1 LGHDT, CDR2 YNNKEL (reference sequence). The CDR3 consists of 12 residues. Trimming took 4 bases from V and 6 from J, leaving 10 bases between them. This chain's CDR3 is CASSLRDREQYF. The CDR3 nucleotides are TGTGCCAGCAGCCTCCGGGACCGCGAGCAGTACTTC.

Here the CDR3 reads CASSVGRHWETQYF. The CDR3 DNA is TGTGCCAGCAGCGTAGGGCGACATTGGGAGACCCAGTACTTC. The V and J genes are TRBV9 and TRBJ2-5; D remains unclear. Germline values: CDR1 SGDLS, CDR2 YYNGEE. This CDR3 comprises 14 residues. V was shortened by 0 bases and J by 5 bases, with 11 bases between the two germline ends.

The V gene is TRBV21-1, the J gene TRBJ2-5; the table's D call, TRBD1, was not checked against the DNA. TRBV21-1 constitutes a pseudogene. The CDR3 spans 17 residues. The CDR3, as DNA: TGTGCCAGCAGCAAATTAGGAGATACAGGGTCCCAAGAGACCCAGTACTTC. It codes for CASSKLGDTGSQETQYF.

This chain joins TRBV28 and TRBJ1-1; 9 bases are shared with TRBD1. The CDR3 is made up of 16 amino acids. The V gene end was trimmed by 2 bases and the J gene end by 7 bases; junction bases not matched to a gene: 11. Germline CDR1 is MDHEN and CDR2 is SYDVKM. CDR3 sequence (DNA): TGTGCCAGCAGTTTACCGAACAGGGGGCGCAGGGGTGAAGCTTTCTTT. The encoded protein is CASSLPNRGRRGEAFF.

The count of this clone is one. Here the CDR3 reads CASSPLAGYEQYF. The CDR3 coding sequence is TGTGCCAGCAGCCCCCTAGCAGGCTACGAGCAGTACTTC. The chain uses TRBV5-6 and TRBJ2-7, with D maybe TRBD2 (5 bases). From germline, CDR1 is SGHDT and CDR2 YYEEEE. The CDR3 loop spans 13 amino acids. The V gene lost 4 bases and the J gene lost 3 bases, with 11 bases spanning the gap.

The chain carries TRBV13 and TRBJ2-7; TRBD1 matches at 7 bases. In germline, CDR1 is PRHDT, CDR2 FYEKMQ (reference sequence). The CDR3 is made up of 13 amino acids. V trimming: 8 bases; J trimming: 2 bases; junction bases outside the gene matches: 6. CDR3 DNA sequence: TGTGCCAGCCGACGCACAGGGGCCTACGAGCAGTACTTC. Translating gives CASRRTGAYEQYF.

This clone was observed a handful of times. CDR3: CASSFSDGANTEAFF. CDR3 nucleotides: TGCGCCAGCAGCTTCTCGGACGGGGCGAACACTGAAGCTTTCTTT. The V and J genes are TRBV5-1 and TRBJ1-1, with a weak D call TRBD1 (5 bases). Trimming cost V 2 bases and J 1 base, with 12 bases left between them. CDR1 SGHRS and CDR2 YFSETQ come from the germline V gene. CDR3 length: 15 residues.

V and J are TRBV7-2 and TRBJ2-3; 8 bases are shared with TRBD1. The CDR3 sequence is 16 residues long. The germline V gene has CDR1 SGHTA and CDR2 FQGNSA. V lost 1 base and J lost 2; bases outside the gene matches: 5. The CDR3 nucleotides read TGTGCCAGCAGCTTAGTCGGGACAGGATCCACAGATACGCAGTATTTT. Translated, it gives CASSLVGTGSTDTQYF.

V and J are TRBV2 and TRBJ2-3; a weak D match, TRBD2 (5 bases). Germline CDR1 and CDR2: SNHLY and FYNNEI. The CDR3 length is 13 residues. V was clipped by 3 bases and J by 9 bases, with 13 bases between them. The CDR3 sequence is CASSERGPTTQYF. CDR3 bases: TGTGCCAGCAGTGAGAGAGGGCCAACGACGCAGTATTTT.